This TCR beta chain was retrieved from a study of T-cell reconstitution after alpha-beta-depleted transplantation in children. It was with unique molecular identifiers that the TCRbeta library was prepared. Using its own MiXCR run on the PCR reads, TCRdb lists one record per CDR3 protein. The sample lists some 500,000 distinct CDR3 sequences, about 30% occurring once. Trimming at V came to 0 bases and at J to 7 bases, leaving 9 bases not matched to a gene. The CDR3 length is 17 residues. Germline V gene lookup returns CDR1 LGHNA and CDR2 YSLEER. This chain connects TRBV4-3 to TRBJ2-3; 11 positions agree with TRBD2. The sequence came from a human donor who donated a stem cell graft to a child with aplastic anemia. The specimen was PBMCs from the stem cell graft donor, collected from the stem cell graft. The CDR3 DNA is TGCGCCAGCAGCCAAGAGGCTTCTAGCGGGAGGTTGAATACGCAGTATTTT. Translated, it gives CASSQEASSGRLNTQYF.